This T cell receptor beta chain was captured in a study of regulatory T cells in long-lasting Graves disease. Relying on iRepertoire HTBI primers and Arm-PCR of CDR3 regions, the team built TCR beta libraries. Via MiXCR, TCRdb re-called the multiplex PCR reads, giving one row per CDR3 protein. Among fewer than 550,000 distinct CDR3 sequences listed, over 15% were seen once. Between the trimmed V and J ends, which lost 5 bases and 2 bases, there was a span of 13 bases. Per germline, CDR1 MNHNS and CDR2 SASEGT. This CDR3 is 14 amino acids long. Time point defined: newly diagnosed GD, antithyroid drugs for less than 3 months. Isolated PBMC RNA provided the starting material for the TCR library. This clonotype occurred many times. The same sample was also studied in work on T cells in Graves' hyperthyroidism and ophthalmopathy. That report notes: Most expanded thyroid clonotypes above 0.001 also appeared in blood.

This material consisted of peripheral blood mononuclear cells (PBMCs), taken at new diagnosis, from a patient treated with antithyroid drugs. This TCR was sampled from a woman aged 18-30 years with Graves disease. This chain links TRBV6-1 with TRBJ2-7, with a possible D match to TRBD1 (5 bases). The CDR3 DNA is TGTGCCAGCAGTCGTGGGCGACAGCCCTACGAGCAGTACTTC. Translated, it gives CASSRGRQPYEQYF.